The 23 T cell receptor beta chains reported below all come from one sample, sequenced in a study of T cell responses to AZD1222 COVID-19 vaccine. TCRdb's table, derived via immunoSEQ multiplex PCR, lists solely in-frame clones and lacks some. The sample includes 130,000 to 150,000 clones, approximately 88% seen only once; the top ten take approximately 2.1%. The starting material was peripheral blood, obtained on day 0 of AZD1222 vaccination. Source of these receptors: an adult in good health.

The chain couples TRBV5-6 to TRBJ1-1; D is perhaps TRBD1 (5 bases). The CDR3 contains 14 residues. With 3 bases removed from V and 1 base from J, the gap between germline ends came to 10 bases. The germline V gene encodes CDR1 SGHDT and CDR2 YYEEEE. CDR3 DNA: TGTGCCAGCAGCTGGGGACGATCGAACACTGAAGCTTTCTTT. This translates into CASSWGRSNTEAFF.

The table lists this clone with a count of one. This chain connects TRBV30 to TRBJ2-5; either TRBD1 or TRBD2 may fit D (5 bases each). Germline assignment: CDR1 GTSNPN and CDR2 SVGIG (reference sequence). Trimming took off 1 base at V and 5 bases at J, with 8 bases between the two ends. CDR3 length: 12 amino acids. CDR3: CAWSGDGETQYF. The CDR3 region has the DNA TGTGCCTGGAGTGGGGACGGTGAGACCCAGTACTTC.

This clone has a handful of counts. CDR3 amino acids: CASSLRGQEDQPQHF. Here the CDR3 DNA reads TGTGCCAGCAGCCTCCGGGGACAGGAGGATCAGCCCCAGCATTTT. The chain joins TRBV9 to TRBJ1-5; TRBD1 matches at 8 bases. The CDR3 length is 15 residues. Germline V gives CDR1 SGDLS, CDR2 YYNGEE. Trimming cost V 4 bases and J 5 bases; bases outside gene matches: 8.

The chain has TRBV6-2 or TRBV6-3 and TRBJ1-1, with D unresolved. The CDR3 sequence is 11 residues long. The V end was cut by 4 bases, the J end by 8 bases, with 8 bases between. Germline V gene sequence: CDR1 MNHEY, CDR2 SVGEGT. The CDR3 nucleotides read TGTGCCAGCAGTTTTCGGCAGGAAGCTTTCTTT. Protein product: CASSFRQEAFF.

The V call is TRBV14, the J call TRBJ2-1, with TRBD2 identical over 13 bases. Looked up from germline, CDR1 is SGHDN and CDR2 is FVKESK. CDR3 length equals 15 residues. The J segment lost 7 bases and the V segment lost 5 bases, leaving 5 bases of the junction unmatched. This CDR3 is CASSLGTSGKNEQFF. The CDR3 DNA reads as TGTGCCAGCAGCTTGGGGACTAGCGGGAAGAATGAGCAGTTCTTC.

The chain recombines TRBV24-1 with TRBJ2-2; 7 bases line up with TRBD2. The germline V gene has CDR1 KGHDR and CDR2 SFDVKD. The trim removed 3 bases at V and 7 bases at J, leaving 7 bases unmatched. The CDR3 runs to 15 residues. DNA for the CDR3: TGTGCCACCAGTGATCCCTCGGGGGGTATCGGGGAGCTGTTTTTT. As protein: CATSDPSGGIGELFF.

This rearrangement joins TRBV9 to TRBJ1-1; D unresolved. Germline-derived CDR1 and CDR2 are SGDLS and YYNGEE. Trimming removed 4 bases at V and 1 base at J, with 11 bases between. The CDR3 runs to 14 residues. The CDR3 reads CASSLSHGNTEAFF. The CDR3 bases are TGTGCCAGCAGCCTCTCACACGGGAACACTGAAGCTTTCTTT.

This sequence joins TRBV25-1 and TRBJ2-3; TRBD1 is a possible D gene (6 bases). V lost 1 base to trimming and J lost 2 bases, with 10 bases between them. The CDR3 is 15 amino acids. Germline CDR1 reads MGHDK; CDR2 reads SYGVNS. CDR3 sequence reads: CASSESNRATDTQYF. CDR3 DNA sequence: TGTGCCAGCAGTGAATCAAACAGGGCCACAGATACGCAGTATTTT.

The genes are TRBV18 and TRBJ2-2; D assignment may be TRBD1 or TRBD2 (5 bases each). This CDR3 contains 16 residues. V was shortened by 4 bases and J by 1 base, with 13 bases between the two germline ends. Per the germline V gene, CDR1 is KGHSH and CDR2 is LQKENI. In DNA form, the CDR3 reads TGTGCCAGCTCACACTACGGGACGAGGAACACCGGGGAGCTGTTTTTT. It codes for CASSHYGTRNTGELFF. Drawing the rest from reference TRBV18 and TRBJ2-2, the complete variable domain is NAGVMQNPRHLVRRRGQEARLRCSPMKGHSHVYWYRQLPEEGLKFMVYLQKENIIDESGMPKERFSAEFPKEGPSILRIQQVVRGDSAAYFCASSHYGTRNTGELFFGEGSRLTVL.

This clone was counted a single time. V and J are TRBV5-1 and TRBJ1-1; D uncertain. The length of the CDR3 is 13 residues. Trimming cost V 6 bases and J 1 base, with 10 bases left between them. CDR1 is SGHRS, CDR2 YFSETQ, per germline. CDR3 DNA: TGCGCCAGCACCTCGGGGAGGAACACTGAAGCTTTCTTT. Translating gives CASTSGRNTEAFF.

V and J are TRBV29-1 and TRBJ1-2, with D perhaps TRBD1 (5 bases). The V end lost 6 bases, the J end lost 7 bases, and 15 bases lay between the germline ends. CDR3 size: 12 residues. CDR1 SQVTM and CDR2 ANQGSEA come from the germline V gene. The CDR3 nucleotides are TGCAGCGTCGGGACTCCGGAGGGTGGCTACACCTTC. It codes for CSVGTPEGGYTF.

Details on this clone: The sample carries other DNA sequences with the same CDR3. CDR3 coding DNA: TGTGCCAGCAGCCGCGGCACTGAAGCTTTCTTT. Translating it yields CASSRGTEAFF. The chain combines TRBV27 with TRBJ1-1, with D unclear. Germline V lookup: CDR1 MNHEY, CDR2 SMNVEV (reference sequence). This CDR3 contains 11 residues. V shed 6 bases and J shed 4 bases, with 6 bases lying between them.

This rearrangement joins TRBV6-5 to TRBJ1-2, with D perhaps TRBD1 (6 bases). Trimming took 5 bases from V and 2 from J, leaving 12 bases between them. Germline V gene lookup returns CDR1 MNHEY and CDR2 SVGAGI. The length of the CDR3 is 14 residues. The CDR3 DNA reads as TGTGCCAGCAGTAACAGGGCCACAAACTATGGCTACACCTTC. It encodes CASSNRATNYGYTF.

This clone has only one observation. This rearrangement joins TRBV7-6 to TRBJ1-2; D is possibly TRBD1 (6 bases). The V end was cut by 1 base, the J end by 5 bases, with 17 bases between. CDR3 length: 16 residues. Germline V gene sequence: CDR1 SGHVS, CDR2 FNYEAQ. Here the CDR3 reads CASSLEATGRNYGYTF. CDR3 nucleotide sequence: TGTGCCAGCAGCTTAGAAGCGACAGGACGGAATTATGGCTACACCTTC.

V gene TRBV10-3 combines with J gene TRBJ2-1; 12 bases map to TRBD2. The CDR3 runs to 15 residues. V dropped 11 bases and J dropped 0; count of bases not matched to a gene: 5. Per the germline V gene, CDR1 is ENHRY and CDR2 is SYGVKD. CDR3: CAAQGLAGSYNEQFF. The CDR3 DNA reads as TGTGCCGCCCAGGGACTAGCGGGCTCCTACAATGAGCAGTTCTTC.

The chain has TRBV24-1 and TRBJ2-3; 8 nucleotides agree with TRBD2. Per germline, CDR1 KGHDR and CDR2 SFDVKD. The length of the CDR3 is 16 residues. Trimming removed 3 bases from V and 8 bases from J; junction bases left unmatched: 12. The CDR3 spells CATSDRGGTDAPTQYF. The CDR3 coding sequence is TGTGCCACCAGTGATCGGGGGGGGACCGACGCCCCTACGCAGTATTTT.

The chain has TRBV3-1 (or the pseudogene TRBV3-2) and TRBJ2-7, with TRBD2 as a possible D gene (6 bases). Germline values: CDR1 LGHDT, CDR2 YNNKEL (reference sequence). V was shortened by 4 bases and J by 4 bases, with 14 bases between the two germline ends. This CDR3 has 14 residues. The CDR3 DNA sequence: TGTGCCAGCAGCCCCTCGCGGGGCCTTTACGAGCAGTACTTC. Its translation is CASSPSRGLYEQYF.

The chain has TRBV5-4 and TRBJ2-3; weak D call: TRBD2 (5 bases). CDR3 length equals 16 residues. Trimming removed 0 bases from V and 4 bases from J, with 15 bases in between. Germline V CDR1 and CDR2: SGHNT, YYREEE (reference sequence). The CDR3 nucleotides are TGTGCCAGCAGCTTGGCCGAGGTACCGGGGTCAGATACGCAGTATTTT. Its translation: CASSLAEVPGSDTQYF.

This sequence joins TRBV7-2 and TRBJ2-7; no clear D. Germline values: CDR1 SGHTA, CDR2 FQGNSA. The CDR3 length is 15 residues. Trimming left V 2 bases short and J 0 bases short, with 11 bases between. Here the CDR3 DNA reads TGTGCCAGCAGCTTAAGTGACGGAAGCTCCTACGAGCAGTACTTC. This codes for CASSLSDGSSYEQYF. The complete variable domain, with remaining parts taken from reference TRBV7-2 and TRBJ2-7, reads GAGVSQSPSNKVTEKGKDVELRCDPISGHTALYWYRQSLGQGLEFLIYFQGNSAPDKSGLPSDRFSAERTGGSVSTLTIQRTQQEDSAVYLCASSLSDGSSYEQYFGPGTRLTVT.

The V call is TRBV9, the J call TRBJ2-7; TRBD1 matches at 11 bases. Germline CDR1 reads SGDLS; CDR2 reads YYNGEE. The CDR3 is 17 amino acids. The ends lost 0 bases at V and 7 bases at J; junction bases unmatched: 12. The CDR3 nucleotides read TGTGCCAGCAGCGTAGGCATGGCAGGACAGGGGGCATGGGAGCAGTACTTC. Protein sequence: CASSVGMAGQGAWEQYF.

This chain connects TRBV30 to TRBJ2-7, with D possibly called TRBD1 or TRBD2 (5 bases each). This CDR3 region has 13 residues. Germline CDR1 and CDR2: GTSNPN and SVGIG (reference sequence). V lost 2 bases to trimming and J lost 6 bases, with 14 bases between them. The DNA for the CDR3 is TGTGCCTGGAGTCCTGGGGGTAGCGCCGAGCAGTACTTC. Its protein is CAWSPGGSAEQYF.

The chain uses TRBV6-4 and TRBJ2-3; no reliable D call. V lost 0 bases, J lost 3 bases, and 1 base lay in between. Looked up from germline, CDR1 is MRHNA and CDR2 is SNTAGT. CDR3 size: 12 residues. CDR3 bases: TGTGCCAGCAGTGACTCGACAGATACGCAGTATTTT. Translation gives CASSDSTDTQYF.

The chain carries TRBV27 and TRBJ2-7; maybe TRBD1 (5 bases). Germline-derived CDR1 and CDR2 are MNHEY and SMNVEV (reference sequence). CDR3 size: 15 residues. Deletions cut 6 bases from V and 4 bases from J, with 19 bases between. In nucleotides, the CDR3 is TGTGCCAGCAGCCCTCCAAGGACACACCCTTACGAGCAGTACTTC. Residues: CASSPPRTHPYEQYF.